The 11 T cell receptor beta chains presented below share a single source sample, sequenced in a study of beta chain features in type 1 diabetes. Study-level points and caveats: Moderate yet significant TCRB CDR3 shortening was seen in Type 1 diabetes patients in all four CD4+ subsets.

The study reverse transcribed the entire isolated RNA, so it sequenced expressed TCRB transcripts. The table came from immunoSEQ multiplex PCR; TCRdb's copy has only in-frame clones and leaves some out. Of roughly 140,000 clones in the sample, about a tenth are singletons; the top ten hold roughly 0.45%. These receptors have no identified antigens. The specimen was central memory CD4+ T cells from blood. All receptors derive from a man aged 25-45 years with type 1 diabetes.

This clone was observed at least ten times. The chain combines TRBV6-5 with TRBJ1-2, with 7 bases fitting TRBD1. This CDR3 spans 14 amino acids. In germline, CDR1 is MNHEY, CDR2 SVGAGI. V lost 8 bases and J lost 0; bases outside the gene matches: 6. CDR3 protein: CASGRDSTNYGYTF. The CDR3 nucleotides read TGTGCCAGCGGTCGGGACAGTACTAACTATGGCTACACCTTC.

This clone was counted only a few times. The chain employs TRBV5-1 and TRBJ2-3; 9 nucleotides agree with TRBD2. The germline CDR1 and CDR2 sequences are SGHRS and YFSETQ. After removal of 8 bases from V and 5 bases from J, the junction contained 6 bases not matched to a gene. The CDR3 has 13 residues. CDR3 bases: TGCGCCAGTAGGACTAGCGCTGGAGATACGCAGTATTTT. It is translated as CASRTSAGDTQYF.

There are a few counts of this clone. J is TRBJ2-5 and V is TRBV30; 13 positions agree with TRBD2. The germline CDR1 and CDR2 sequences are GTSNPN and SVGIG (reference sequence). The CDR3 extends over 19 amino acids. V lost 4 bases, J lost 0 bases, and 14 bases stayed unmatched. CDR3 residues: CAWTLRTSGRVMDQETQYF. CDR3 in DNA: TGTGCCTGGACCCTACGGACTAGCGGGAGAGTCATGGACCAAGAGACCCAGTACTTC.

This clone showed up just a few times. The chain uses TRBV7-2 and TRBJ2-7; TRBD1 matches 8 bases. From germline, CDR1 is SGHTA and CDR2 FQGNSA. Trimming removed 4 bases from V and 4 bases from J; junction bases left unmatched: 9. This CDR3 region has 15 residues. The CDR3 DNA is TGTGCCAGCAGCTACCAAGACAGGGGCCCTTACGAGCAGTACTTC. Translating gives CASSYQDRGPYEQYF.

The rearrangement uses TRBV28 and TRBJ1-1; D may be TRBD1 (5 bases). CDR3 size: 12 residues. Germline V CDR1 and CDR2: MDHEN, SYDVKM. The ends were cut back, 4 bases at V and 3 bases at J, with 6 bases in the middle. The CDR3 region has the DNA TGTGCCAGCAGTTGGGGCCACACTGAAGCTTTCTTT. This translates into CASSWGHTEAFF.

The table lists this clone with a few counts. The CDR3 loop is CASSPQNQETQYF. The CDR3, as DNA: TGTGCCAGCAGTCCTCAGAACCAAGAGACCCAGTACTTC. V usage is TRBV28 and J usage is TRBJ2-5, with D uncertain. This CDR3 contains 13 residues. The germline CDR1 and CDR2 sequences are MDHEN and SYDVKM. Trimming took off 5 bases at V and 0 bases at J, with 7 bases between the two ends.

This chain links TRBV28 with TRBJ1-5; 8 bases line up with TRBD1. The germline V gene has CDR1 MDHEN and CDR2 SYDVKM. The CDR3 runs to 13 residues. Trimming removed 11 bases from V and 1 base from J; junction bases left unmatched: 4. DNA of the CDR3: TGTGCCTGCGACAGGGGAAGCAATCAGCCCCAGCATTTT. It translates to CACDRGSNQPQHF.

The J gene is TRBJ1-2, the V gene TRBV7-2, with a tentative D call TRBD1 (5 bases). CDR1 SGHTA and CDR2 FQGNSA come from the germline V gene. V was cut by 1 base and J by 8 bases, with 14 bases left in between. This CDR3 is built from 14 residues. The CDR3, as DNA: TGTGCCAGCAGCTTAGGGGTCAGGGCGAGCGGCTACACCTTC. Its protein product is CASSLGVRASGYTF.

This clone was seen a handful of times. The chain joins TRBV6-5 to TRBJ1-4; D is possibly TRBD1 (6 bases). The CDR3 is 13 residues long. CDR1 is MNHEY, CDR2 SVGAGI, per germline. Trimming removed 6 bases at V and 8 bases at J, with 13 bases between. CDR3 residues: CASRDRSGEKLFF. CDR3 nucleotides: TGTGCCAGCAGAGACAGGAGTGGGGAAAAACTGTTTTTT.

This clone was recorded a few times. This chain connects TRBV18 to TRBJ2-3; tentatively, D is TRBD2 (5 bases). V lost 3 bases to trimming and J lost 5 bases, with 18 bases between them. Germline V gene sequence: CDR1 KGHSH, CDR2 LQKENI. The CDR3 is 16 residues long. The chain's CDR3 is CASSPAMGAAGDTQYF. Here the CDR3 DNA reads TGTGCCAGCTCACCGGCTATGGGAGCGGCGGGAGATACGCAGTATTTT.

This clone was observed a few times. The V and J genes are TRBV30 and TRBJ1-1; 7 bases are a match to TRBD1. The CDR3 runs to 14 residues. The V and J ends lost 4 bases and 5 bases, in that order; junction bases with no gene match: 10. CDR1 and CDR2 (germline): GTSNPN, SVGIG (reference sequence). The CDR3 DNA is TGTGCCTGGACGGTGGGCAGGGGGTATACTGAAGCTTTCTTT. It yields the protein CAWTVGRGYTEAFF.